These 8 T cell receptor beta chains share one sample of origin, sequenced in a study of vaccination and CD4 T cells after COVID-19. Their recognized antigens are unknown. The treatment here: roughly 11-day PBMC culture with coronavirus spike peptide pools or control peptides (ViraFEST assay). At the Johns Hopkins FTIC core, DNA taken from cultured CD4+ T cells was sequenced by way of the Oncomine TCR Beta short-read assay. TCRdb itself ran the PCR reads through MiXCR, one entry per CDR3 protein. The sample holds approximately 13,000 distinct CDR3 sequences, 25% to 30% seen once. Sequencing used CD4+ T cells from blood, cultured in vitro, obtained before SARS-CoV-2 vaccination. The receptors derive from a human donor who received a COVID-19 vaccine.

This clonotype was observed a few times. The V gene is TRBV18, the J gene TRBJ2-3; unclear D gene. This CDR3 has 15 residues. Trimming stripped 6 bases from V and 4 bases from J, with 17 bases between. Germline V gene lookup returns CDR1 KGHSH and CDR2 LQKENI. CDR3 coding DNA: TGTGCCAGCTCCCGAGCCCGGCCCCACGCAGATACGCAGTATTTT. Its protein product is CASSRARPHADTQYF.

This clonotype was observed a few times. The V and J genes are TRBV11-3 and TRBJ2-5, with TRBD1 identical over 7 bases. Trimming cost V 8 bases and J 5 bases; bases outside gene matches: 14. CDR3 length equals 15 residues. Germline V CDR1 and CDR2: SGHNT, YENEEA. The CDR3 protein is CASAPGTGAVETQYF. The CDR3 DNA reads TGTGCCAGCGCTCCGGGTACAGGGGCGGTTGAGACCCAGTACTTC.

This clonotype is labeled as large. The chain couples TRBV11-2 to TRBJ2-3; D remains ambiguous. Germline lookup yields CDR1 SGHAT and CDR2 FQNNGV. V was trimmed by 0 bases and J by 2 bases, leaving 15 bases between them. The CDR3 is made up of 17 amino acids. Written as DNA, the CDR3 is TGTGCCAGCAGCTTAGACAGCGCTGATCGAATCACAGATACGCAGTATTTT. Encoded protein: CASSLDSADRITDTQYF.

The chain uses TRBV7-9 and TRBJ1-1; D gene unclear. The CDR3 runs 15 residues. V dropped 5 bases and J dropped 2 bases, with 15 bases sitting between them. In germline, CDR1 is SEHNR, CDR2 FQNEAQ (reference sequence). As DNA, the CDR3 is TGTGCCAGCAGCAAATTCCAGAGCCAAAACACTGAAGCTTTCTTT. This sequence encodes CASSKFQSQNTEAFF.

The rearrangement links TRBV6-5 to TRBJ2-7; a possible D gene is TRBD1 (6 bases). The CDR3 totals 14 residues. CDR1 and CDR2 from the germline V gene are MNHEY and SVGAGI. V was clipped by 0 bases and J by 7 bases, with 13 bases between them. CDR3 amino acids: CASSYSRGSREQYF. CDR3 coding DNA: TGTGCCAGCAGTTACTCAAGGGGGTCTAGGGAGCAGTACTTC.

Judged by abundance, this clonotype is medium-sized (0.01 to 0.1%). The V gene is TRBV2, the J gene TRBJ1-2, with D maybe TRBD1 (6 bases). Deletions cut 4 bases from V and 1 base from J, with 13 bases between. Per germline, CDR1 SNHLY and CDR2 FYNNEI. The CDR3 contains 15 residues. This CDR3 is CASSANNRVNYGYTF. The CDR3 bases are TGTGCCAGCAGTGCTAACAACAGGGTTAACTATGGCTACACCTTC.

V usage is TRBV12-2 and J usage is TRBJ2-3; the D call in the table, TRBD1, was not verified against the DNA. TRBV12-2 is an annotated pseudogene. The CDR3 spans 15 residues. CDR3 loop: CASRLARGAGDTQYF. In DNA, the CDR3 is TGTGCAAGTCGCTTAGCGCGGGGGGCGGGAGATACGCAGTATTTT.

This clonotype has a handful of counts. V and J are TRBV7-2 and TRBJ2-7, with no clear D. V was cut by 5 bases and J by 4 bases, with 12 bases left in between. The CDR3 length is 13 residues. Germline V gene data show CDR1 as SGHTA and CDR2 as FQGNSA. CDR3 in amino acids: CASSLKSPYEQYF. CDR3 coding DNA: TGTGCCAGCAGCCTCAAATCTCCGTACGAGCAGTACTTC.